This paragraph covers one T cell receptor (beta chain) sequence. Its antigen target is currently unknown. Base-call qualities are not available, and no considerably larger clone is one nucleotide away. The junction shows trimming of 8 bases on V and 4 bases on J, and the gene matches do not reach 6 bases of it. CDR1 and CDR2 (MNHNS, SASEGT) derive from the germline V gene. The CDR3 holds 14 amino acids from the cysteine to the phenylalanine. The only DNA kept is the CDR3, 42 bases in frame from the first base. The source of the sample is a study of cytomegalovirus exposure and HLA in healthy donors (TCRdb year 2017). Study-wide context: In an earlier analysis of several hundred of the donors, approximately 300 Gb of sequence data and approximately 100 million unique TCR beta sequences from about 179 million T cells were reported. An early release that covered about 600 HLA-typed donors contained approximately 300 gigabases of sequencing data and 75 million to 100 million unique TCR sequences. Among the roughly 400 genotyped donors, approximately 76% belonged to the genetic ancestry cluster associated with self-reported Caucasian donors. The study was designed to test whether signatures of past pathogen exposure could be identified by cataloging public T cell receptors. Using immunosequencing, the study profiled T cell repertoires from around 680 subjects and related those repertoires to cytomegalovirus serostatus. Besides the first cohort of 666 subjects, a separate validation cohort made up of roughly 130 different subjects was used. The study combined high-throughput TCR immunosequencing, statistical association of individual TCRs with disease status, and machine learning to predict cytomegalovirus infection status. A later analysis re-analyzed previously published TCR beta repertoires from 660 or so donors and added high-resolution HLA genotyping to study TCR occurrence patterns. Rather than drawing on any new phenotypic data, the later analysis identified candidate immune exposures from TCR beta sequences and the way those sequences occurred across donors. In an earlier analysis of 587 of the donors, high-throughput TCR beta sequencing was used to judge whether each TCR beta V gene segment behaved as functional or pseudogenic. Alongside the repertoire data, information on donor age, sex, ethnicity and CMV serostatus was compiled. Genome-wide SNP genotypes for about three fifths of the roughly 700 donors were used in a later genetic analysis, which treated that subset as a discovery cohort. Every discovery cohort repertoire had been produced on one sequencing platform. Both class I and class II loci were covered by HLA typing, at four-digit resolution. The number of donors typed differed by locus, with roughly 620-630 for A, B, C, DRB1 and DQB1, around 500 for DQA1, approximately 580 for DPA1, and some 440 for DPB1. Because of strong linkage in the cohort, four to six DR-DQ haplotypes were treated as single units for association and clustering. On average, roughly 250,000 unique TCR beta nucleotide sequences were sequenced per donor among a few hundred genotyped donors of the cohort, with 15% to 20% of those sequences being non-productive. Beyond this particular receptor, the publication reports: Sequencing depth was assumed to be roughly uniform across donors in the presence/absence analyses, though that assumption may not hold. In an earlier analysis of some 500 of the donors, most TCR beta V segments appeared in productive rearrangements about 87% or about 30% of the time, broadly matching IMGT annotations. Because counts were too low, 15 to 20 rarely observed V segments, including chromosome 9 orphons, were left out of the earlier analysis of 587 of the donors. The only immune exposure information available for the cohort was CMV serostatus. Most TCR sequences were seen in very few donors, while some public TCRs were found in many individuals. The authors suggested that the approach could potentially be extended to other disease states and immunological phenotypes. The 87-base-pair reads could not distinguish some IMGT-functional V segments, including TRBV6-2 and TRBV6-3, so those segments were excluded. In the study, approximately 150 TCR beta chains were listed as associated with cytomegalovirus. A cluster of highly shared sequence variants was judged likely to be a technical artifact of the sequencing pipeline. According to a later analysis, TCR association rates differed among HLA loci, with DRB1 alleles showing the most associated TCRs and HLA-C alleles showing the fewest. The classifier was reported to diagnose cytomegalovirus status with high specificity and sensitivity in both the original and validation cohorts. Linkage disequilibrium might explain the correlated functional status among segregating V segments, but an unknown experimental factor could not be ruled out. The cohort was sequenced for TCR beta chains only, and without alpha or paired-chain data the features that could be detected were limited. Strong co-occurrence of HLA alleles, especially DR and DQ, made assigning TCR associations to individual alleles difficult. A few of the identified cytomegalovirus-associated TCR beta chains were confirmed in vitro to be specific for cytomegalovirus antigens. Specific HLA alleles were associated with over 15,000 TCR beta sequences at a false discovery rate of 0.05 in a later analysis. In a later genetic analysis, a missense DCLRE1C variant was associated with V-gene and J-gene trimming of TCR beta chains, and the association was replicated in an independent cohort. HLA typing was unavailable for some donors at each locus, so association tests used only the typed subset. Compared with equally common non-associated chains, HLA-associated TCR beta chains in a later analysis were more clonally expanded and had lower generation probabilities. A further reported finding was that TCR beta sequences accurately predicted the HLA-A and HLA-B alleles for most subjects in the first cohort. In a later analysis, most CMV-associated TCR beta chains were found to appear HLA-restricted, with HLA associations seemingly driven largely by CMV exposure. Compared with the roughly 670-donor mean, donors in an Asian-associated ancestry cluster had fewer N-insertions in productive TCRs, according to a later genetic analysis. A later analysis reported that several top co-occurrence clusters appeared linked to parvovirus B19, influenza, CMV and Epstein-Barr virus.

Receptor amplification or capture employed the immunoSEQ multiplex PCR assay. For the multiplex PCR, a mixture combining 60 forward primers for TCR Vbeta segments and 13 reverse primers for TCR Jbeta segments was used. A multiplex PCR assay on genomic DNA amplified the CDR3 region of rearranged TCR beta genes. The amplified TCR beta libraries were sequenced on the Illumina HiSeq System as 87-base-pair reads. In the original analysis: In a later analysis, 80 million or so unique TCR beta chains were counted across the approximately 640 repertoires, and around 10 million of these chains were shared by at least two donors. A nearest-neighbor algorithm error-corrected the raw reads and collapsed the reads into unique sequences, merging closely related sequences to remove PCR and sequencing errors. V, D and J gene segments were assigned by aligning CDR3 sequences to IMGT reference sequences. For a sequence to be retained, a match of at least six nucleotides was required to both a V gene segment and a J gene segment. Rearrangements were classified as productive when the CDR3 lacked stop codons and remained in frame with V and J, and all other rearrangements were classified as non-productive. Following IMGT convention, CDR3 was defined as the stretch from the second conserved V-encoded cysteine to the conserved J-encoded phenylalanine. The earlier analysis of 587 of the donors excluded sequences that lacked an unambiguous match to a single V gene segment. An earlier analysis of fewer than 750 of the donors classified V segments as functional when productive rearrangements were above 56.7% and as segregating when the standard deviation between donors was above 5%. A statistical classification framework was built to diagnose cytomegalovirus status from the catalog of TCR beta chain sequences. In a later analysis, V and J genes were assigned by comparing TCR nucleotide sequences against IMGT/GENE-DB human TR gene sequences. In a later analysis, CDR3 sequences and most-parsimonious VDJ recombination scenarios were assigned using the TCRdist pipeline. A later analysis defined each TCR beta chain by its CDR3 amino acid sequence plus V-gene family, and excluded reads lacking a unique V-gene family. A later analysis removed several hundred highly shared, low-generation-probability nucleotide sequences to deal with suspected cross-contamination and a sequencing artifact. For each public chain, a later analysis derived a clonal expansion index from normalized ranks of inferred template counts within each repertoire. In a later analysis, generation probabilities were computed with a VDJ recombination model fitted to out-of-frame rearrangements, and the resulting probabilities were checked against IGoR. A later analysis scored TCR-TCR, TCR-HLA and TCR-CMV co-occurrence with hypergeometric tests, applying a repertoire-size bias correction to TCR pairs. A later analysis estimated false discovery rates by permuting HLA or CMV assignments 20 times. In a later analysis, co-occurring TCRs were grouped using DBSCAN, and TCRdist sequence similarity was added for clustering within HLA-allele-positive subsets. Repertoires with fewer than 30,000 or more than 120,000 public chains, plus five repertoires with anomalous nucleotide sharing, were excluded from co-occurrence clustering. The table comes from immuneACCESS by way of TCRdb, which keeps in-frame sequences with V and J called. Part of the clones is missing from these tables; in studies checked, under half for an unresolved V gene and the rest for unknown reasons. D and trimming come from the DNA, and the V and J calls and clone size come from that table. Present in this sample are 200,000 to 250,000 clones, 76% of which were seen just once. 0.55% to 0.75% of the sample goes to the ten largest clones.

The cohort comprised fewer than 750 healthy bone marrow donors. All cohort members were sampled while nominally healthy, although unrecorded immune exposures were likely present. The donor tested CMV seronegative and was one of the 352 seronegative cohort members. A peripheral blood sample was collected from each donor, and TCR beta sequencing was performed on peripheral blood mononuclear cells. Genomic DNA was extracted from the blood cell samples with the Qiagen DNeasy Blood Extraction Kit. Recombination linked TRBV6-1 to TRBJ1-4, with 8 bases matching TRBD1. This clonotype originated in a man aged 18 to 35 in good health and CMV-seronegative. Sequenced material: PBMCs. At the DNA level, the sequence is TGTGCCAGCGTCCGGGACAGGAGTAATGAAAAACTGTTTTTT. Translation gives CASVRDRSNEKLFF.